These 10 T cell receptor beta chains were sequenced from one sample in a study of breast tumors, draining lymph nodes, adjacent tissues (dated by TCRdb to about 2016). Library preparation used multiplex PCR. The data were produced on an Illumina HiSeq 2000. TCRdb took the public reads, trimmed them with fastp at Q25, ran MiXCR for clone calling and kept in-frame beta chains. A single entry per CDR3 protein holds the most common genes and DNA from its merged rows. The sample includes approximately 28,000 distinct CDR3 sequences, with about 63% observed a single time. Clones ranked in the top ten supply under 20% of the sample. The sample was breast tumor tissue. Source of these receptors: a female donor with breast cancer. Some clones in this sample may be carry-over from other donors' samples.

The chain links TRBV24-1 to TRBJ2-2, with TRBD2 matching 8 bases. Germline values: CDR1 KGHDR, CDR2 SFDVKD. V was pared by 3 bases and J by 2 bases, with 7 bases of the junction left unmatched. This CDR3 has 17 residues. The CDR3 DNA reads TGTGCCACCAGTGATACTGGACTAGCAGACAACACCGGGGAGCTGTTTTTT. Its translation: CATSDTGLADNTGELFF.

This clonotype turned up a few times. The chain combines TRBV2 with TRBJ1-6; 7 bases agree with TRBD1. The CDR3 spans 15 residues. After removal of 10 bases from V and 7 bases from J, the junction contained 13 bases not matched to a gene. Germline CDR1 SNHLY, CDR2 FYNNEI. CDR3 sequence: CANSRAEGANSPLHF. The CDR3 coding sequence is TGTGCCAACTCGCGGGCTGAGGGGGCGAATTCACCCCTCCACTTT.

The chain joins TRBV24-1 to TRBJ2-2; no firm D call. The length of the CDR3 is 14 residues. Germline V gene data show CDR1 as KGHDR and CDR2 as SFDVKD. The V and J ends lost 1 base and 8 bases respectively, with 10 bases between them. The DNA for the CDR3 is TGTGCCACCAGTGATTTCCGAACTAATGGGGAGCTGTTTTTT. As protein: CATSDFRTNGELFF.

This clonotype was counted a few times. It is unclear where the CDR3 begins or ends on the DNA, so no DNA is shown, and the CDR3 is as TCRdb lists it. The chain combines TRBV7-9 with TRBJ2-7; the D segment call TRBD1 is taken from the table without a DNA check. CDR1 is SEHNR, CDR2 FQNEAQ, per germline (reference sequence). The CDR3 totals 21 residues, both ends included. CDR3: CASSFYICSAYLQGTNYEQYF.

This clonotype was seen ten or more times. The chain employs TRBV20-1 and TRBJ2-1; D remains ambiguous. Germline assignment: CDR1 DFQATT and CDR2 SNEGSKA (reference sequence). V was pared by 5 bases and J by 1 base, with 15 bases between. This CDR3 comprises 15 residues. Here the CDR3 reads CSAQRYRSSYNEQFF. The DNA of the CDR3 is TGCAGTGCTCAAAGATATAGGAGTTCCTACAATGAGCAGTTCTTC.

V usage is TRBV5-4 and J usage is TRBJ2-7; D tentatively reads TRBD1 or TRBD2 (5 bases each). Trimming shortened V by 4 bases and J by 3 bases, and 14 bases separated the two germline ends. The CDR3 spans 14 residues. In germline, CDR1 is SGHNT, CDR2 YYREEE (reference sequence). DNA of the CDR3: TGTGCCAGCAGCCAGGACGGGGCCCTCTACGAGCAGTACTTC. It translates to CASSQDGALYEQYF.

There are a few counts of this clonotype. Being one base from a much bigger clone, this may be a read error. Here the CDR3 DNA reads TGTGCCGGCACCTCGACAGATCCCTATGGCTACACCTTC. Residues: CAGTSTDPYGYTF. V usage is TRBV5-5 and J usage is TRBJ1-2, with D perhaps TRBD1 (5 bases). This CDR3 is built from 13 residues. V lost 10 bases and J lost 4, with 17 bases in between. Per the germline V gene, CDR1 is SGHKS and CDR2 is YYEKEE (reference sequence).

This sequence joins TRBV5-1 and TRBJ2-1; 13 nucleotides align to TRBD2. The V and J ends lost 5 bases and 10 bases, in that order; junction bases with no gene match: 3. Germline-derived CDR1 and CDR2 are SGHRS and YFSETQ. This CDR3 has 13 residues. CDR3 DNA sequence: TGCGCCAGCAGGGAGGGACTAGCGGGGGAGCAGTTCTTC. Protein sequence: CASREGLAGEQFF.

This chain uses TRBV29-1 with TRBJ1-2, with D hard to call. There are 13 residues in the CDR3. Trimming left V 6 bases short and J 6 bases short, with 17 bases between. Germline assignment: CDR1 SQVTM and CDR2 ANQGSEA. The CDR3 loop reads CSVASNLGNGYTF. For the CDR3, the DNA is TGCAGCGTCGCCTCTAATTTGGGAAATGGCTACACCTTC.

By sample share, this clonotype is medium-sized. This chain links TRBV6-1 with TRBJ1-5; 8 bases align to TRBD1. This CDR3 region has 14 residues. CDR1 and CDR2 from the germline V gene are MNHNS and SASEGT. V lost 4 bases and J lost 5; bases outside the gene matches: 4. CDR3 sequence: CASSVQTGDQPQHF. The CDR3 nucleotides read TGTGCCAGCAGTGTACAGACAGGGGATCAGCCCCAGCATTTT.